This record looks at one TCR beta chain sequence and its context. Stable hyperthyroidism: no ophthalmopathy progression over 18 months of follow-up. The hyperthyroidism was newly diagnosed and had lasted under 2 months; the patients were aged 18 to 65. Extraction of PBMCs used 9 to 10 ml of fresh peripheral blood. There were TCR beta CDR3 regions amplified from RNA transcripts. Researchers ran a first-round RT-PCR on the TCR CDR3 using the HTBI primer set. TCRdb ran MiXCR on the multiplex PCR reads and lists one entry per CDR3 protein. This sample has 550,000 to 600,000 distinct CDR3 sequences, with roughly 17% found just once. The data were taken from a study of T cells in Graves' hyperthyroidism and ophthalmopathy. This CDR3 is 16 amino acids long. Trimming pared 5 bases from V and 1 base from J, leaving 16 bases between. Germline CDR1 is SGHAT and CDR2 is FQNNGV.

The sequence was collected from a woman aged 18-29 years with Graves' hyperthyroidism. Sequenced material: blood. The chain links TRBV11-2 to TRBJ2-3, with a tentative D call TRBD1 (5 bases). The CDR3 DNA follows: TGTGCCAGCAGCCCGTTGGGCCGACAGCGCACAGATACGCAGTATTTT. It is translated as CASSPLGRQRTDTQYF.